The 10 T cell receptor beta chains given below trace back to one sample, sequenced in a study of blood T cell repertoires in COVID-19. Sequenced by immunoSEQ multiplex PCR; TCRdb stores in-frame clones only, minus some. The sample includes over 450,000 clones, roughly 87% of them seen just once. The specimen was peripheral blood. The receptor set was obtained from a man aged 18 to 35 with COVID-19, enrolled during active disease.

The chain is built from TRBV4-1 and TRBJ2-2; D gene ambiguous. This CDR3 is built from 14 residues. Trimming pared 1 base from V and 4 bases from J, leaving 7 bases between. CDR1 is MGHRA, CDR2 YSYEKL, per germline. CDR3 protein: CASSQVETTGELFF. Written as DNA, the CDR3 is TGCGCCAGCAGCCAAGTGGAGACCACCGGGGAGCTGTTTTTT.

The CDR3 sequence is CASSPGLAGGPDTQYF. CDR3 sequence (DNA): TGTGCCAGCAGCCCAGGACTAGCGGGGGGGCCCGATACGCAGTATTTT. This chain uses TRBV13 with TRBJ2-3; 15 positions match TRBD2. Germline CDR1 and CDR2: PRHDT and FYEKMQ (reference sequence). The V and J ends lost 5 bases and 6 bases, in that order; junction bases with no gene match: 6. This CDR3 comprises 16 residues.

The chain is built from TRBV28 and TRBJ1-4, with a weak D call TRBD1 (5 bases). The CDR3 covers 16 residues. V was pared by 3 bases and J by 2 bases, with 13 bases between. Germline V gives CDR1 MDHEN, CDR2 SYDVKM. In nucleotides, the CDR3 is TGTGCCAGCAGTTTGGGGGGAGGCGGGACTAATGAAAAACTGTTTTTT. Amino acids: CASSLGGGGTNEKLFF.

The rearrangement links TRBV11-2 to TRBJ2-1; 8 bases are shared with TRBD1. The germline gives CDR1 SGHAT, CDR2 FQNNGV. V dropped 5 bases and J dropped 8; count of bases not matched to a gene: 11. The CDR3 consists of 15 residues. The CDR3 protein is CASSPGTGLVYEQFF. The DNA of the CDR3 is TGTGCCAGCAGCCCCGGGACAGGCCTGGTATATGAGCAGTTCTTC.

The chain recombines TRBV7-9 with TRBJ2-7, with TRBD1 matching over 7 bases. V shed 0 bases, J shed 2 bases, and the junction held 7 bases outside the gene matches. There are 16 residues in the CDR3. CDR1 SEHNR and CDR2 FQNEAQ come from the germline V gene (reference sequence). The CDR3 bases are TGTGCCAGCAGCTTAGCGCTAGGGACAGCAACCTACGAGCAGTACTTC. It yields the protein CASSLALGTATYEQYF. Full variable domain (remainder filled in from reference TRBV7-9 and TRBJ2-7): DTGVSQNPRHKITKRGQNVTFRCDPISEHNRLYWYRQTLGQGPEFLTYFQNEAQLEKSRLLSDRFSAERPKGSFSTLEIQRTEQGDSAMYLCASSLALGTATYEQYFGPGTRLTVT.

The rearrangement links TRBV5-1 to TRBJ1-3, with a tentative D call TRBD1 (6 bases). Germline CDR1 SGHRS, CDR2 YFSETQ. The CDR3 extends over 15 amino acids. V shed 2 bases and J shed 2 bases, with 11 bases lying between them. The CDR3, as DNA: TGCGCCAGCAGCTTCGATGGGACAACTGGAAACACCATATATTTT. It translates to CASSFDGTTGNTIYF.

The chain recombines TRBV9 with TRBJ2-2; unclear D gene. Per the germline V gene, CDR1 is SGDLS and CDR2 is YYNGEE. The CDR3 runs 14 residues. Deletions cut 3 bases from V and 0 bases from J, with 6 bases between. CDR3 DNA: TGTGCCAGCAGCGACTATCCGAACACCGGGGAGCTGTTTTTT. It encodes CASSDYPNTGELFF. Supplemented by reference TRBV9 and TRBJ2-2, the full variable domain reads DSGVTQTPKHLITATGQRVTLRCSPRSGDLSVYWYQQSLDQGLQFLIQYYNGEERAKGNILERFSAQQFPDLHSELNLSSLELGDSALYFCASSDYPNTGELFFGEGSRLTVL.

V and J are TRBV5-8 and TRBJ1-4, with TRBD1 as a possible D gene (6 bases). Trimming left V 3 bases short and J 3 bases short, with 12 bases between. The CDR3 is 15 amino acids. CDR1 and CDR2 (germline): SGHTS, YDEGEE. Here the CDR3 reads CASSSWDKSNEKLFF. The CDR3 bases are TGTGCCAGCAGCTCCTGGGACAAGTCTAATGAAAAACTGTTTTTT.

This chain joins TRBV11-2 and TRBJ1-4; D call uncertain. The CDR3 is made up of 15 amino acids. The V gene's germline CDR1 is SGHAT and CDR2 FQNNGV. V gave up 3 bases and J gave up 4 bases, with 12 bases separating them. The DNA for the CDR3 is TGTGCCAGCAGCTTCAACGTGGCTGATAATGAAAAACTGTTTTTT. This gives the protein CASSFNVADNEKLFF. The complete variable domain, with remaining parts taken from reference TRBV11-2 and TRBJ1-4, reads EAGVAQSPRYKIIEKRQSVAFWCNPISGHATLYWYQQILGQGPKLLIQFQNNGVVDDSQLPKDRFSAERLKGVDSTLKIQPAKLEDSAVYLCASSFNVADNEKLFFGSGTQLSVL.

This clone occurred once. The chain recombines TRBV6-1 with TRBJ2-7; D perhaps matches TRBD2 (5 bases). CDR1 MNHNS and CDR2 SASEGT come from the germline V gene. This CDR3 is built from 15 residues. Trimming took 0 bases from V and 3 from J, leaving 12 bases between them. The CDR3 loop is CASSEALGGIYEQYF. As DNA, the CDR3 is TGTGCCAGCAGTGAAGCCCTCGGAGGAATCTACGAGCAGTACTTC.